This TCR beta chain was found in a study of T cell responses to AZD1222 COVID-19 vaccine. Clones were read by immunoSEQ multiplex PCR, and TCRdb kept only the in-frame ones, dropping some. The sample lists over 100,000 clones; 94% were seen once. The junction had 1 base not matched to a gene; V was cut back by 1 base and J by 3 bases. Germline assignment: CDR1 SGDLS and CDR2 YYNGEE. The CDR3 totals 15 residues. Sequencing used peripheral blood, obtained on day 0 of AZD1222 vaccination. This receptor was taken from an adult in good health. The rearrangement joins TRBV9 to TRBJ2-5, with 12 bases identical to TRBD2. The CDR3 nucleotides read TGTGCCAGCAGCGTAAGGACTAGCGGGAAAGAGACCCAGTACTTC. It is translated as CASSVRTSGKETQYF. The variable domain in full, with the rest retrieved from reference TRBV9 and TRBJ2-5, is DSGVTQTPKHLITATGQRVTLRCSPRSGDLSVYWYQQSLDQGLQFLIQYYNGEERAKGNILERFSAQQFPDLHSELNLSSLELGDSALYFCASSVRTSGKETQYFGPGTRLLVL.